This T cell receptor (beta chain) was sequenced in a study of neurological immune-mediated disorders. Across the study: Of the approximately 34 patients with multiple sclerosis, about 30 had relapsing-remitting MS, whereas the remaining 3 had secondary progressive MS.

The cDNA came from 5'RACE with 10-nucleotide random UMIs. From the 5' RACE reads, TCRdb called clonotypes with MiXCR, one entry per CDR3 protein. The sample carries roughly 67,000 distinct CDR3 sequences, around 4% recorded once. Germline CDR1 is SGHRS and CDR2 is YFSETQ. The germline V and J ends were trimmed by 4 bases and 6 bases, with 7 bases remaining between them. The CDR3 loop spans 12 amino acids. The table lists this clonotype with many counts. The source is a man in his fifties or sixties with multiple sclerosis. V is TRBV5-1 and J is TRBJ2-2; D possibly uses TRBD1 or TRBD2 (5 bases each). Specimen: PBMCs. CDR3 nucleotide sequence: TGCGCCAGCAGCGAGGGGTCCGGGGAGCTGTTTTTT. This gives the protein CASSEGSGELFF.